This TCR beta chain originates from a study of OX40 agonist ivuxolimab in advanced cancers. Findings and limits, study-wide: The study found among the lowest clonal expansion in partial responders at 0.1-3.0 mg/kg.

On this clone: What it binds is not known.

This table comes from immunoSEQ multiplex PCR, and its TCRdb copy is limited to in-frame clones, with some not included. The sample has tens of thousands of clones, approximately 86% seen once. The CDR3 contains 15 residues. The germline V gene has CDR1 MDHEN and CDR2 SYDVKM. With V trimmed by 8 bases and J by 7 bases, 17 bases remained unmatched. This TCR was sampled from an adult with an advanced solid tumor such as melanoma, head and neck, liver or kidney cancer. This material consisted of CD4+ or CD8+ T cells sorted from blood, taken in a trial of the OX40 agonist ivuxolimab. The chain combines TRBV28 with TRBJ2-7, with 7 bases that match TRBD1. As DNA, the CDR3 is TGTGCCAGCTTTAATAACAGGGGTCTTTCTCGGGAGCAGTACTTC. It codes for CASFNNRGLSREQYF. Filled out from reference TRBV28 and TRBJ2-7, the complete variable domain reads DVKVTQSSRYLVKRTGEKVFLECVQDMDHENMFWYRQDPGLGLRLIYFSYDVKMKEKGDIPEGYSVSREKKERFSLILESASTNQTSMYLCASFNNRGLSREQYFGPGTRLTVT.